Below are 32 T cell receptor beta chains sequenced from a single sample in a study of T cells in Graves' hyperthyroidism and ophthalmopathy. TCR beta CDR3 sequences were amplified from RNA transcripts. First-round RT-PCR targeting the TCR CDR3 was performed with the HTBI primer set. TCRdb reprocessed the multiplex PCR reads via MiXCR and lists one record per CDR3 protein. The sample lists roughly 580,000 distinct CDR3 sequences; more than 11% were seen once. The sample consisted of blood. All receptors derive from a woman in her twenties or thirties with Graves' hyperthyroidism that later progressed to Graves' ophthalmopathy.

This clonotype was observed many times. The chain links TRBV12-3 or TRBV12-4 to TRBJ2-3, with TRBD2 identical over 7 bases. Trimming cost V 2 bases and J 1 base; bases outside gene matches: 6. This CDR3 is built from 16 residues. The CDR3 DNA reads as TGTGCCAGCAGTTTAACGGGAGGCCCTCGCACAGATACGCAGTATTTT. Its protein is CASSLTGGPRTDTQYF.

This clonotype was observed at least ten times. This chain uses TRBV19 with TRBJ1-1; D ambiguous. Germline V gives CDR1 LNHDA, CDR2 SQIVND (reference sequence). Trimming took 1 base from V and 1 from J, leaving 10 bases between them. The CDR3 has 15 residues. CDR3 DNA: TGTGCCAGTAGTATAGGGGAGTGGACGAACACTGAAGCTTTCTTT. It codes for CASSIGEWTNTEAFF.

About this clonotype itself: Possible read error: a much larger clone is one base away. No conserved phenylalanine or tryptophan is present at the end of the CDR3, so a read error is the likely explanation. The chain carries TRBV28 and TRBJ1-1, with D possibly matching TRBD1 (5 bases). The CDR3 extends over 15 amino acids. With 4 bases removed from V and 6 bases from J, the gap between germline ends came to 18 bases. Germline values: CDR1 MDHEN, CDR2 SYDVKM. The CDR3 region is CASSWDPVVVAEAFY. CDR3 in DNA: TGTGCCAGCAGTTGGGACCCAGTGGTGGTCGCTGAAGCTTTCTAT.

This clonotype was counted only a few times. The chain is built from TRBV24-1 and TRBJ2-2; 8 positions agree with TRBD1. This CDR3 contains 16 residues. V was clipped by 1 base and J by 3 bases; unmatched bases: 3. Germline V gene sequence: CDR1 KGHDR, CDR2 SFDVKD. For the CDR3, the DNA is TGTGCCACCAGTGATTTAGGCAGGGGGCACACCGGGGAGCTGTTTTTT. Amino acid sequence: CATSDLGRGHTGELFF.

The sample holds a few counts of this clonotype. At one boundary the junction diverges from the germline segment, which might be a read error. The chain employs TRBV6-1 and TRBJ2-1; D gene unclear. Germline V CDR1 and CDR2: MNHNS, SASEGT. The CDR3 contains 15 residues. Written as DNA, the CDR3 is TGTGCCAGCAGTGGAGAGTACGGAGCCTACAATGAGCGGTTCTTC. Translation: CASSGEYGAYNERFF.

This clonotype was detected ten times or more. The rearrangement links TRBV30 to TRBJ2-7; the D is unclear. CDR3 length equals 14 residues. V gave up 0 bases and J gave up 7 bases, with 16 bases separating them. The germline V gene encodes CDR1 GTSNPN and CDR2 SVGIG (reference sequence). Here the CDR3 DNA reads TGTGCCTGGAGTGTACTCAGCCTAGGTAAAGAGCAGTACTTC. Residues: CAWSVLSLGKEQYF.

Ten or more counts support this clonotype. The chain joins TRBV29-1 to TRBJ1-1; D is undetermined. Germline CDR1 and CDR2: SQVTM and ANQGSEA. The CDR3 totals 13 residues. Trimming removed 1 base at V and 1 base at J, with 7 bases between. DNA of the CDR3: TGCAGCGTTGAAGGGGGATGGAACACTGAAGCTTTCTTT. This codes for CSVEGGWNTEAFF.

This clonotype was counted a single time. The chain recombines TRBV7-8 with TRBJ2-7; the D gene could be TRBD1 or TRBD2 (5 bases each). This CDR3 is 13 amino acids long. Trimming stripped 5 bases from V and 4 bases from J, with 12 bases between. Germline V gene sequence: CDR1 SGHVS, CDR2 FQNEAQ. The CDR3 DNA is TGTGCCAGCAGCCACCGGGGCGCGTACGAGCAGTACTTC. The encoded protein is CASSHRGAYEQYF.

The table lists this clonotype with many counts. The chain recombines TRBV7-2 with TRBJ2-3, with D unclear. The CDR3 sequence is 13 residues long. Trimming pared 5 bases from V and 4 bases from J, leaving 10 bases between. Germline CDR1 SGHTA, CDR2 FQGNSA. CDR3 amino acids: CASSKQGPDTQYF. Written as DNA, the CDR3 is TGTGCCAGCAGCAAACAAGGCCCAGATACGCAGTATTTT.

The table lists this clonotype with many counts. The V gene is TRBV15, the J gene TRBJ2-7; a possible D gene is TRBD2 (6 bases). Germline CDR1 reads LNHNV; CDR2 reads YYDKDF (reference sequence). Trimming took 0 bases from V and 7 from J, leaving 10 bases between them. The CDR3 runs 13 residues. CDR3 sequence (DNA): TGTGCCACCAGCAGAGATAGAGGGAGGGAGCAGTACTTC. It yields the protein CATSRDRGREQYF.

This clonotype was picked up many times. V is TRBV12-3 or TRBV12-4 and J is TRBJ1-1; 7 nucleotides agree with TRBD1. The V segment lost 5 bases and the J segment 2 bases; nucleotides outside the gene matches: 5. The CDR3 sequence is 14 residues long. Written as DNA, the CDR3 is TGTGCCAGCAGTGGGGGGACAGCTAACACTGAAGCTTTCTTT. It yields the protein CASSGGTANTEAFF.

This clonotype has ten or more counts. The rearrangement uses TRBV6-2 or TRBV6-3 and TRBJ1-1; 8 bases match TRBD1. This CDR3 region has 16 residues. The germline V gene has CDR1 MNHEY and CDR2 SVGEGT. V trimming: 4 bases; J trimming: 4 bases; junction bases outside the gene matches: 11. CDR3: CASSLFRGRRGTEAFF. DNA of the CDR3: TGTGCCAGCAGTTTGTTCAGGGGGCGGAGGGGCACTGAAGCTTTCTTT.

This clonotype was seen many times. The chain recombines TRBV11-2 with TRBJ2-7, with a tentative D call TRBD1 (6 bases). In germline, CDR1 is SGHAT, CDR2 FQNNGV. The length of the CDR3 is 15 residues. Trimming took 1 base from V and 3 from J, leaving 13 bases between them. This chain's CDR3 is CASSLGSSRGYEQYF. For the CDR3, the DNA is TGTGCCAGCAGCTTAGGCAGTAGCAGGGGCTACGAGCAGTACTTC.

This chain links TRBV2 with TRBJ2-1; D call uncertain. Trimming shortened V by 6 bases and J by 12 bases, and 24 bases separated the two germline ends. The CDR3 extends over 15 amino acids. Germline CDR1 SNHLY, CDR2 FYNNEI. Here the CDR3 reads CASRGIHWSYDGQFF. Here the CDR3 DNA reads TGTGCCAGCAGAGGGATACACTGGAGTTACGATGGGCAGTTCTTC.

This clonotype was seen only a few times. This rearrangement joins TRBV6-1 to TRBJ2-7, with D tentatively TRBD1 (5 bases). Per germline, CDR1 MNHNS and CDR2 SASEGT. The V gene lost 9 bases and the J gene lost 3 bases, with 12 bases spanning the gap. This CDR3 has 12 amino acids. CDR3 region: CASGQPIYEQYF. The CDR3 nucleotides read TGTGCCAGTGGACAACCAATCTACGAGCAGTACTTC.

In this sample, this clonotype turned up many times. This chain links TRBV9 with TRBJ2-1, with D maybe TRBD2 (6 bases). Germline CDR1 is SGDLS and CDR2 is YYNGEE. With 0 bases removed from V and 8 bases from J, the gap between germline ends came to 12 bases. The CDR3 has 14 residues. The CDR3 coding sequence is TGTGCCAGCAGCGTAGCGGGAGTCGCATATGAGCAGTTCTTC. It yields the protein CASSVAGVAYEQFF.

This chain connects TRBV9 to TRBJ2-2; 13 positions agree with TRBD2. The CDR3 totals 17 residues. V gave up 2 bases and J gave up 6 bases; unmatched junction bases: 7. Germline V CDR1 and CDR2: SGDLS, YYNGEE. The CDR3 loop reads CASSVFPGLAGSGELFF. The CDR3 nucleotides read TGTGCCAGCAGCGTTTTCCCGGGACTAGCGGGATCCGGGGAGCTGTTTTTT. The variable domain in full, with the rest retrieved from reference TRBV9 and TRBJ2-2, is DSGVTQTPKHLITATGQRVTLRCSPRSGDLSVYWYQQSLDQGLQFLIQYYNGEERAKGNILERFSAQQFPDLHSELNLSSLELGDSALYFCASSVFPGLAGSGELFFGEGSRLTVL.

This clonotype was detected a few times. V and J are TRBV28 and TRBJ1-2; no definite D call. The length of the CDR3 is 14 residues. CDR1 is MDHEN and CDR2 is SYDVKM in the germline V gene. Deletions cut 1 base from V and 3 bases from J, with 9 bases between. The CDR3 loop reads CASSLSAPYYGYTF. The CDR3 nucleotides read TGTGCCAGCAGTTTATCCGCCCCTTACTATGGCTACACCTTC.

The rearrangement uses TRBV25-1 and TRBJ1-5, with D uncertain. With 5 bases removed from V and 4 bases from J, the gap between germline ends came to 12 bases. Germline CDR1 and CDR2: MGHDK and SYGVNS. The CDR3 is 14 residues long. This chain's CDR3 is CASSTIDYNQPQHF. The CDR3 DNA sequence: TGTGCCAGCAGTACGATCGATTATAATCAGCCCCAGCATTTT.

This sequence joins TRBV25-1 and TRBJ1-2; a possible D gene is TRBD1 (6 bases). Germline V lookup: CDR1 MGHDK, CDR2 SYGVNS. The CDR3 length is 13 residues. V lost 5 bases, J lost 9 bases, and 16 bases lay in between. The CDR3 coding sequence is TGTGCCAGCAGTACACAGGGTACTAGGAGCTACACCTTC. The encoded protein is CASSTQGTRSYTF.

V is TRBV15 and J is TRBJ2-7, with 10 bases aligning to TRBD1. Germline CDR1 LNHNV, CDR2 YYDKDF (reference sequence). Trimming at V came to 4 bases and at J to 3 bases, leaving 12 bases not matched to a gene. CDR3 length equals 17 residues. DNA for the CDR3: TGTGCCACCAGCACCCAGATCGGGGACAGGGGAGGCTACGAGCAGTACTTC. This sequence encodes CATSTQIGDRGGYEQYF.

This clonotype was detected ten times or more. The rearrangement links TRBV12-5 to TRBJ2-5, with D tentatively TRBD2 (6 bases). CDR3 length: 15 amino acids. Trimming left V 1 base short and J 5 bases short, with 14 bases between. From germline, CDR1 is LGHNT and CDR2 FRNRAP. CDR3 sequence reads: CASGLEGGLGETQYF. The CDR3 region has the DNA TGTGCTAGTGGTTTGGAGGGAGGACTGGGGGAGACCCAGTACTTC.

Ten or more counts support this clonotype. The CDR3 nucleotides are TGTGCCTGGAGGGACGCCGGGGGATCCTCCTACGAGCAGTACTTC. It specifies CAWRDAGGSSYEQYF. The chain is built from TRBV30 and TRBJ2-7; maybe TRBD2 (6 bases). Germline V CDR1 and CDR2: GTSNPN, SVGIG (reference sequence). The CDR3 runs to 15 residues. V lost 3 bases and J 0 bases, leaving 15 bases between the germline ends.

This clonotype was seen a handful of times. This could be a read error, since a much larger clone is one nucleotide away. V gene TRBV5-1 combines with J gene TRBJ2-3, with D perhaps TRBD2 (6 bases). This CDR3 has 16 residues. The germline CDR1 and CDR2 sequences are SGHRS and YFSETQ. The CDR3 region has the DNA TGCGCCAACAGCCGTGGGGACTCCACTAGCACAGATACGCAGTATTTT. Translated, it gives CANSRGDSTSTDTQYF. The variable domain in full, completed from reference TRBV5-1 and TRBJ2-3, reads KAGVTQTPRYLIKTRGQQVTLSCSPISGHRSVSWYQQTPGQGLQFLFEYFSETQRNKGNFPGRFSGRQFSNSRSEMNVSTLELGDSALYLCANSRGDSTSTDTQYFGPGTRLTVL.

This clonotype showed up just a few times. CDR3 DNA: TGTGCCAGCAGGTGGCTGAGCAATGAGCAGTTCTTC. Protein: CASRWLSNEQFF. The chain couples TRBV2 to TRBJ2-1; D remains unclear. There are 12 residues in the CDR3. The germline V gene has CDR1 SNHLY and CDR2 FYNNEI. The ends were cut back, 6 bases at V and 6 bases at J, with 9 bases in the middle.

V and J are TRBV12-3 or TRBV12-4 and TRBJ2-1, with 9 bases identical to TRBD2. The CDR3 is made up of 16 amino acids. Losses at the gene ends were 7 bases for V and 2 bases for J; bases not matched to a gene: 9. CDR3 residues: CASTPTLAGTYNEQFF. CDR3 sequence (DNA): TGTGCCAGCACTCCCACCCTAGCGGGAACCTACAATGAGCAGTTCTTC.

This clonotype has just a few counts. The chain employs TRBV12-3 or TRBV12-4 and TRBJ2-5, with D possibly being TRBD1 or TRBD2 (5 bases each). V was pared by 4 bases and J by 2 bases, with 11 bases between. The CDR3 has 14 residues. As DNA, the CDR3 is TGTGCCAGCAGTTGGGGGACCCTACAAGAGACCCAGTACTTC. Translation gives CASSWGTLQETQYF.

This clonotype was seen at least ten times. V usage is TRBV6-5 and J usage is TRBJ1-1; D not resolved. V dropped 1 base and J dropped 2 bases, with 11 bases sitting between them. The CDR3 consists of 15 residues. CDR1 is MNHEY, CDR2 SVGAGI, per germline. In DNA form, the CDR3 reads TGTGCCAGCAGTTACTTTCTAGACGGTAACACTGAAGCTTTCTTT. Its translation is CASSYFLDGNTEAFF.

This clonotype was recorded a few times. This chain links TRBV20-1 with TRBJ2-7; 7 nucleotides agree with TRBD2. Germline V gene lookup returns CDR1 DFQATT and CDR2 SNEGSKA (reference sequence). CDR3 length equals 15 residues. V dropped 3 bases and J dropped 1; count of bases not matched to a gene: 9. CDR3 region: CSARSQLATSYEQYF. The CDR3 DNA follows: TGCAGTGCTAGGAGTCAACTAGCGACTTCCTACGAGCAGTACTTC.

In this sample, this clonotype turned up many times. The CDR3 is CASSPGVGNEQFF. DNA of the CDR3: TGTGCCAGCAGCCCTGGGGTGGGCAATGAGCAGTTCTTC. The V call is TRBV28, the J call TRBJ2-1; the D is unclear. V was shortened by 6 bases and J by 6 bases, with 12 bases between the two germline ends. Germline assignment: CDR1 MDHEN and CDR2 SYDVKM. The CDR3 consists of 13 residues.

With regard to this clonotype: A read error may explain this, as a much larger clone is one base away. CDR3 amino acids: CASSLTWNEQFF. CDR3 sequence (DNA): TGTGCCAGCAGCCTCACCTGGAATGAGCAGTTCTTC. The chain combines TRBV7-9 with TRBJ2-1, with no clear D. This CDR3 region has 12 residues. In germline, CDR1 is SEHNR, CDR2 FQNEAQ (reference sequence). Trimming took 5 bases from V and 7 from J, leaving 9 bases between them.

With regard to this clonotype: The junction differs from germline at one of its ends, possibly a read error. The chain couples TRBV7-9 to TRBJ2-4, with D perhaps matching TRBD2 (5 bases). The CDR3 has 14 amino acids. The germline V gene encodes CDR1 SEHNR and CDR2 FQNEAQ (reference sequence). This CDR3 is CAGSLARRGYIQYF. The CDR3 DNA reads TGTGCCGGCAGCTTAGCGCGTCGGGGATACATTCAGTACTTC.